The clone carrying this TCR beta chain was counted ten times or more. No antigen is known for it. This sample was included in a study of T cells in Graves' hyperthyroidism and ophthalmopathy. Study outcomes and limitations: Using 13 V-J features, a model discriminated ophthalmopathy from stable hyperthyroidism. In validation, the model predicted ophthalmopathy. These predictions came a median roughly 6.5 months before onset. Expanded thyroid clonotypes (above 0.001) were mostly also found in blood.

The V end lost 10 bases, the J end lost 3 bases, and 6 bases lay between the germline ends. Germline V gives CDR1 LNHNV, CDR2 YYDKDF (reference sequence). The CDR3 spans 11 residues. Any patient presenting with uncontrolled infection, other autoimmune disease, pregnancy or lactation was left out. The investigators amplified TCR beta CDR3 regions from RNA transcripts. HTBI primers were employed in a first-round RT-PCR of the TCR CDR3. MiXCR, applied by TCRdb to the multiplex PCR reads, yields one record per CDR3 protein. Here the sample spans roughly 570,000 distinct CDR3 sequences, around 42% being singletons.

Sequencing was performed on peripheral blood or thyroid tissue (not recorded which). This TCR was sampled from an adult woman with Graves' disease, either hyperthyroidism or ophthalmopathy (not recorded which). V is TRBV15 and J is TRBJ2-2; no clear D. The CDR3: CAIQHTGELFF. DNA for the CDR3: TGTGCCATACAGCACACCGGGGAGCTGTTTTTT.